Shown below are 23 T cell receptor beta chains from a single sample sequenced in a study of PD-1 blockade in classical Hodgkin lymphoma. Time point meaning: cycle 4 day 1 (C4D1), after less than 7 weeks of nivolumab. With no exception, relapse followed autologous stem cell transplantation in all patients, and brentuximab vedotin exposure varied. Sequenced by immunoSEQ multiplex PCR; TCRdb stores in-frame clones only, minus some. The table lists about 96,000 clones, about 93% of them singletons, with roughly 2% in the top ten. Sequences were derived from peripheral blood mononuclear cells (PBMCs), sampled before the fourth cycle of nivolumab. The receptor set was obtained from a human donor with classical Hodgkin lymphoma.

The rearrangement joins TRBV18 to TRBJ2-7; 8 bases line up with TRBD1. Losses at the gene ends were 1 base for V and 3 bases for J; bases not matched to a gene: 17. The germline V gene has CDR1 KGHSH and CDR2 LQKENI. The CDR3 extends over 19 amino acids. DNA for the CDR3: TGTGCCAGCTCACCACTCGCCGGGACAGGATCTCATGAGAGCTACGAGCAGTACTTC. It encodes CASSPLAGTGSHESYEQYF.

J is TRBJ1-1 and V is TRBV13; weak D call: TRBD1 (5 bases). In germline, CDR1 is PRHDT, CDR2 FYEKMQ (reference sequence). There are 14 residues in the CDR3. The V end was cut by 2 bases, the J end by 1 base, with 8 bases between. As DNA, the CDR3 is TGTGCCAGCAGCTTAAGGGGATGGAACACTGAAGCTTTCTTT. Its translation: CASSLRGWNTEAFF.

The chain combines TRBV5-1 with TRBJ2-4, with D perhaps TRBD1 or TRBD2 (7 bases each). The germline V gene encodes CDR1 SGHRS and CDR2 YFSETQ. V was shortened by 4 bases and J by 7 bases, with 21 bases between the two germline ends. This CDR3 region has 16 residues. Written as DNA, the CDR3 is TGCGCCAGCAGCCAGACTTCAGGGGGAGGGCGTAACATTCAGTACTTC. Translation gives CASSQTSGGGRNIQYF.

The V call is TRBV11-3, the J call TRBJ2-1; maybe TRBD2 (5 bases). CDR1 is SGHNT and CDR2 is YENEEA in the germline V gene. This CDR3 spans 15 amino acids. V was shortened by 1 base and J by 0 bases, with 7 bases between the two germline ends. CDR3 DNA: TGTGCCAGCAGCTTAGCGGGGAGCTCCTACAATGAGCAGTTCTTC. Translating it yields CASSLAGSSYNEQFF.

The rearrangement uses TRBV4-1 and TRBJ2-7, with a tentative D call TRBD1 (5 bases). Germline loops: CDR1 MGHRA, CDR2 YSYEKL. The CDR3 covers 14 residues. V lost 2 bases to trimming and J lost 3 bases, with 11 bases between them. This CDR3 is CASSQQQQGYEQYF. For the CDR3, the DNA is TGCGCCAGCAGCCAACAACAGCAGGGCTACGAGCAGTACTTC.

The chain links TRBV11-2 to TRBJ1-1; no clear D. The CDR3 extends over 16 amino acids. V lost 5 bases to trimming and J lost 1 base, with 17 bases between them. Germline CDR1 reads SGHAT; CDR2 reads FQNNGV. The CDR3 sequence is CASSTRRRTQNTEAFF. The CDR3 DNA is TGTGCCAGCAGCACTAGGCGTCGAACCCAGAACACTGAAGCTTTCTTT.

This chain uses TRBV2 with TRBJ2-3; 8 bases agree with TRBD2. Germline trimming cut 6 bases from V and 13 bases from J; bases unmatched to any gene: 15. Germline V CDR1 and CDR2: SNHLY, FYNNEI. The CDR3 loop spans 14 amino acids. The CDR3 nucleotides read TGTGCCAGCAGGAACTCGGAATCGGGGGGGGAAAAGTATTTT. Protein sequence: CASRNSESGGEKYF.

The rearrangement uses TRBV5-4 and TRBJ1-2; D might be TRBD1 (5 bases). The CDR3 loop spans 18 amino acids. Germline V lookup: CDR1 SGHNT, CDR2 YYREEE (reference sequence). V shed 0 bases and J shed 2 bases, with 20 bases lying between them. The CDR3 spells CASSLGAWDSPLNYGYTF. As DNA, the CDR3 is TGTGCCAGCAGCTTGGGAGCATGGGACTCACCACTCAACTATGGCTACACCTTC.

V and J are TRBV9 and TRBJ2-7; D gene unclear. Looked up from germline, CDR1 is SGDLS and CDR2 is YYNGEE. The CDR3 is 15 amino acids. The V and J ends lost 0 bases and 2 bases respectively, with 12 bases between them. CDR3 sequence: CASSVATGVPYEQYF. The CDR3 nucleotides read TGTGCCAGCAGCGTAGCTACCGGAGTCCCCTACGAGCAGTACTTC.

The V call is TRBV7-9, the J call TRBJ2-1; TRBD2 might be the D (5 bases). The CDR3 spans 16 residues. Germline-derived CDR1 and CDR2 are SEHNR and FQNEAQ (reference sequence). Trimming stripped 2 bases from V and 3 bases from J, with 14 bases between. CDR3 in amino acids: CASSLRWEYRYNEQFF. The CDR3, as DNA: TGTGCCAGCAGCTTAAGGTGGGAGTACCGCTACAATGAGCAGTTCTTC.

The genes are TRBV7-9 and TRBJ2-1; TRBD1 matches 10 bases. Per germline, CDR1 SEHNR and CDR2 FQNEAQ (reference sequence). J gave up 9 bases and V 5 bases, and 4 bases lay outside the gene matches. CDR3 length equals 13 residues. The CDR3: CASSRDRGGEQFF. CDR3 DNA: TGTGCCAGCAGCCGGGACAGGGGAGGTGAGCAGTTCTTC. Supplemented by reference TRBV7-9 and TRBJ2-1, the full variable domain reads DTGVSQNPRHKITKRGQNVTFRCDPISEHNRLYWYRQTLGQGPEFLTYFQNEAQLEKSRLLSDRFSAERPKGSFSTLEIQRTEQGDSAMYLCASSRDRGGEQFFGPGTRLTVL.

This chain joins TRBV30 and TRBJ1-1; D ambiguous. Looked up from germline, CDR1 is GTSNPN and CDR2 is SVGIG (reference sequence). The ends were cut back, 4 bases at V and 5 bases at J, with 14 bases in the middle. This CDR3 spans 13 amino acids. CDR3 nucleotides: TGTGCCTGGACCTGGGCCTCAAGAACTGAAGCTTTCTTT. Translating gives CAWTWASRTEAFF.

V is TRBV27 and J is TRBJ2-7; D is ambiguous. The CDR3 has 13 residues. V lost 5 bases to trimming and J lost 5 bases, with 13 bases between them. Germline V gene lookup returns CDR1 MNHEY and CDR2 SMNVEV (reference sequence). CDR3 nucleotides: TGTGCCAGCAGTAGGGCCGGAGCCCACGAGCAGTACTTC. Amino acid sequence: CASSRAGAHEQYF.

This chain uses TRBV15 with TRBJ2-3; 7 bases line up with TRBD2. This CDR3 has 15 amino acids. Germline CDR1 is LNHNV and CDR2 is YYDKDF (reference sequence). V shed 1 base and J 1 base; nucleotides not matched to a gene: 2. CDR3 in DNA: TGTGCCACCAGCAGAGGACTAGCCGGCACAGATACGCAGTATTTT. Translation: CATSRGLAGTDTQYF.

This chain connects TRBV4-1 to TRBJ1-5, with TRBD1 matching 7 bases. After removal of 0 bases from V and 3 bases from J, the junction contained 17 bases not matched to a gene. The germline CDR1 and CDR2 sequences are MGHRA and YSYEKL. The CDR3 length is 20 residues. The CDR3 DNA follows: TGCGCCAGCAGCCAAGACCCAACCGAGGGGGCAGGGGGGGTCAATCAGCCCCAGCATTTT. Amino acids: CASSQDPTEGAGGVNQPQHF.

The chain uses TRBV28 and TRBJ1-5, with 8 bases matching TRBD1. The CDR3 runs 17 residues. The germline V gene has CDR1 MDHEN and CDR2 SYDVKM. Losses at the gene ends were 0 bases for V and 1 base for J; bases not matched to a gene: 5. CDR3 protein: CASSLWAGQGSNQPQHF. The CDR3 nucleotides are TGTGCCAGCAGTTTATGGGCAGGACAGGGAAGCAATCAGCCCCAGCATTTT. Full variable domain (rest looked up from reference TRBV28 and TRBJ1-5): DVKVTQSSRYLVKRTGEKVFLECVQDMDHENMFWYRQDPGLGLRLIYFSYDVKMKEKGDIPEGYSVSREKKERFSLILESASTNQTSMYLCASSLWAGQGSNQPQHFGDGTRLSIL.

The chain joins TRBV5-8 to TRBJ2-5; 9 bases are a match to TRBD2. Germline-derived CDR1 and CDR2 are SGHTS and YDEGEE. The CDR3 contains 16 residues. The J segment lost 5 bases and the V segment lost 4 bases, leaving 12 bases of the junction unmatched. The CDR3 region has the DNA TGTGCCAGCAGCCATATCGAAATAGCGGGAGTGGAGACCCAGTACTTC. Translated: CASSHIEIAGVETQYF.

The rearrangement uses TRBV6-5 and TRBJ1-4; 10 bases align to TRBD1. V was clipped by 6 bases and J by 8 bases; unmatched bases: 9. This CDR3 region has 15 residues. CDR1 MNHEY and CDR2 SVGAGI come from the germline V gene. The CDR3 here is CASRPLGTGDEKLFF. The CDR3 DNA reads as TGTGCCAGCAGGCCACTCGGGACAGGGGACGAAAAACTGTTTTTT.

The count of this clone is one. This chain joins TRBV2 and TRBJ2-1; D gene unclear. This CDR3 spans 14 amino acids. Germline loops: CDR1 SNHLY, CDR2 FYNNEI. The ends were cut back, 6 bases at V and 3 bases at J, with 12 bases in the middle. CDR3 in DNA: TGTGCCAGCAGAAAAGGCAGCAACTACAATGAGCAGTTCTTC. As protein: CASRKGSNYNEQFF.

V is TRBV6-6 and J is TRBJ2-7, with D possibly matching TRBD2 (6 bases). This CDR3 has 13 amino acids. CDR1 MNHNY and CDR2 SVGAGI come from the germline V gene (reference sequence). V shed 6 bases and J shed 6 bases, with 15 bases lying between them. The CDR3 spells CASRRGSEGEQYF. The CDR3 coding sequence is TGTGCCAGCAGGCGGGGTAGCGAGGGCGAGCAGTACTTC.

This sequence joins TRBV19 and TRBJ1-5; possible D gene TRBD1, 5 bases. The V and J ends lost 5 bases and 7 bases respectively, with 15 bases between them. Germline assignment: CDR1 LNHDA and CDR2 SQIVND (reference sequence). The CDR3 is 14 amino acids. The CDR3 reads CASSSDDRNQPQHF. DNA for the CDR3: TGTGCCAGTAGTTCAGACGACAGAAACCAGCCCCAGCATTTT.

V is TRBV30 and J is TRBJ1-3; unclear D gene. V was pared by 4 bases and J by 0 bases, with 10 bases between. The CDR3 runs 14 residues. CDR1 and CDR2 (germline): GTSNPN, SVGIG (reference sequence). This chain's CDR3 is CAWNAGGSGNTIYF. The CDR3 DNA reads TGTGCCTGGAATGCAGGTGGCTCTGGAAACACCATATATTTT. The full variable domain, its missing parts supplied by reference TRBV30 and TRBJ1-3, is SQTIHQWPATLVQPVGSPLSLECTVEGTSNPNLYWYRQAAGRGLQLLFYSVGIGQISSEVPQNLSASRPQDRQFILSSKKLLLSDSGFYLCAWNAGGSGNTIYFGEGSWLTVV.

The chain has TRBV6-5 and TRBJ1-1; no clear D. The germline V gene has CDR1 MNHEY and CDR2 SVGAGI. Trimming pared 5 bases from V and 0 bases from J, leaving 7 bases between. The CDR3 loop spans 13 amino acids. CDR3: CASSNGLNTEAFF. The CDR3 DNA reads TGTGCCAGCAGTAATGGGTTGAACACTGAAGCTTTCTTT.